One sample yielded the 3 T cell receptor beta chains listed below, sequenced in a study of cytomegalovirus exposure and HLA in healthy donors. It was with 60 Vbeta and 13 Jbeta primers that the PCR ran. Repertoires were generated with immunoSEQ multiplex PCR, while TCRdb's copy carries only in-frame clones and drops some. The sample gives approximately 140,000 clones, more than 75% of which show up once; around 3.1% is in the top ten. Sequencing was performed on PBMCs. Receptors were obtained from a female donor in good health and CMV-seronegative.

This chain's CDR3 is CASSFANRGPYEQYF. CDR3 nucleotide sequence: TGTGCCAGCAGCTTTGCCAACAGGGGACCCTACGAGCAGTACTTC. V gene TRBV7-2 combines with J gene TRBJ2-7; 7 bases are a match to TRBD1. Germline CDR1 is SGHTA and CDR2 is FQGNSA. This CDR3 region has 15 residues. V dropped 3 bases and J dropped 2; count of bases not matched to a gene: 7.

The V call is TRBV9, the J call TRBJ2-1; 9 positions agree with TRBD2. Germline assignment: CDR1 SGDLS and CDR2 YYNGEE. Losses at the gene ends were 4 bases for V and 6 bases for J; bases not matched to a gene: 17. The length of the CDR3 is 18 residues. CDR3 sequence: CASSPLSSGRMKANEQFF. The CDR3 region has the DNA TGTGCCAGCAGCCCCCTAAGTAGCGGGAGAATGAAGGCCAATGAGCAGTTCTTC.

This clone has more than one count but fewer than ten. The V and J genes are TRBV5-5 and TRBJ1-2; TRBD1 matches 7 bases. V trimming: 4 bases; J trimming: 4 bases; junction bases outside the gene matches: 10. CDR1 is SGHKS, CDR2 YYEKEE, per germline (reference sequence). The CDR3 has 15 amino acids. CDR3 in amino acids: CASSADGQAVYGYTF. The DNA of the CDR3 is TGTGCCAGCAGCGCTGACGGACAGGCCGTCTATGGCTACACCTTC.